The rows below give T cell receptor beta chains drawn from one sample of a study of blood T cell repertoires in COVID-19. Only in-frame clones appear in the TCRdb table, and some are missing; sequencing was by immunoSEQ multiplex PCR. The sample lists around 50,000 clones, roughly 90% occurring once. Sequencing input: peripheral blood. The source is a human donor in a cohort sampled during active COVID-19. CDR3s include the opening cysteine and the closing phenylalanine or tryptophan. Expanded clones get a size class; other rows say once, few or many, or leave the size out.

v_call clone_size cdr3_aa
TRBV11-2 - CASSLDWSQGDNEQFF
TRBV6-2/TRBV6-3 - CASSYASPRGSYEQYF
TRBV4-3 - CASSQEFGSGANVLTF
TRBV20-1 once CSAASGYEQYF
TRBV18 - CASSAGTNEKLFF
TRBV27 few CASSKDSTVFNYEQYF
TRBV2 - CAYSTGSYNSPLHF
TRBV2 - CASSDIAGGPVLDNEQFF
TRBV2 - CASSASGELFF
TRBV10-3 - CAISAGLAGPYGEQYF
TRBV6-5 - CASSRGQALNTEAFF
TRBV5-6 few CASSLTGINQPQHF
TRBV5-6 once CASSGLAETNTGELFF
TRBV5-1 - CASSLNPGQGQSEAFF
TRBV5-5 - CASSPGTEQETQYF
TRBV6-1 - CASSEVIQGTGNQPQHF
TRBV20-1 - CSASSGLEMHNEQFF
TRBV2 - CASSESQPGDEQFF
TRBV5-5 - CASTPWDSYNSPLHF
TRBV6-2/TRBV6-3 - CASSYSPGVLQGPGANVLTF
TRBV15 - CATSRVESPNTGELFF
TRBV5-6 - CASSLMAGIYNEQFF
TRBV7-2 - CASSPQQDSPLHF
TRBV5-1 - CASSLASGTYNEQFF
TRBV3-1/TRBV3-2 - CASSLPVVSSGSSETQYF
TRBV4-3 - CASSQDLAASSYEQYF
TRBV7-2 - CASSSQHYEQYF
TRBV9 - CASSPGTNHNEQFF
TRBV7-2 - CASSLAGTSREQYF
TRBV3-1/TRBV3-2 - CASSQEAGLGINEQFF
TRBV28 few CASSFTGVGLSNYGYTF
TRBV6-5 - CASSYGGTNYGYTF
TRBV5-4 - CASRFWDSSGEQFF
TRBV5-8 - CASTKDRGGYEQYF
TRBV28 - CASSLVGSSYEQYF
TRBV30 - CAWSNPPGHLSGNTIYF
TRBV10-3 - CAISESGQGEQPQHF
TRBV2 once CASSGTALNTGELFF
TRBV5-4 - CASSRSSPGSTDTQYF
TRBV27 - CASSYSGRGFTYEQYF
TRBV19 - CASSIGTRLNTEAFF
TRBV3-1/TRBV3-2 - CASSQEEGVSEAFF
TRBV19 - CASSKRQPDQPQHF
TRBV28 - CASRWTSLNTEAFF
TRBV7-9 - CASSLDWRDRAYEQYF